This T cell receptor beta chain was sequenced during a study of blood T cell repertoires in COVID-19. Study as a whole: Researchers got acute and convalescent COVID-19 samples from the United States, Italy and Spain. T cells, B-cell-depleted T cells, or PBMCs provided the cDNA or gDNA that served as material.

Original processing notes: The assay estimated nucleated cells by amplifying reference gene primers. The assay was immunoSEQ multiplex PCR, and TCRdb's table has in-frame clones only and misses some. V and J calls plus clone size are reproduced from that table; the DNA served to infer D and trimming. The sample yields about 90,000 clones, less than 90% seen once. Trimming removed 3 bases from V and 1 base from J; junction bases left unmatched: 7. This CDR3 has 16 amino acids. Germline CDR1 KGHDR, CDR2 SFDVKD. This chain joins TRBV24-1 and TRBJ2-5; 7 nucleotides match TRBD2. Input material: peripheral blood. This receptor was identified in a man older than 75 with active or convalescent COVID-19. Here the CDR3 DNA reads TGTGCCACCAGTGATACCCGATCTAGCGGCCAAGAGACCCAGTACTTC. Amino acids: CATSDTRSSGQETQYF.